This T cell receptor beta chain was recovered during a study of graft-versus-host responses after intestinal transplantation. Study background: Tacrolimus plus steroids were given to all recipients for about 3 years, preceded by anti-thymocyte globulin induction.

V lost 7 bases and J 1 base, leaving 10 bases between the germline ends. Looked up from germline, CDR1 is WNHNN and CDR2 is SYGVQD (reference sequence). The CDR3 has 13 amino acids. Points from the study as a whole: Recipient bone marrow held GvH clones, some seen earlier in ileum or blood. Clonal ratios of graft-versus-host to host-versus-graft in allografts were high for patients exhibiting graft-donor T cell macrochimerism.

Here immunoSEQ multiplex PCR was the method, and the copy in TCRdb shows in-frame clones only, minus some. The sample has tens of thousands of clones; around four fifths are singletons. A note on this clone: Antigen: not known.

The graft tissue was processed, and this released both intraepithelial and lamina propria lymphocytes. V is TRBV10-1 and J is TRBJ1-1, with no clear D. The source material was ileum tissue, sampled 98 days after intestinal transplantation. The source is a human patient who received an intestinal transplant, so some T cells may come from the graft donor. CDR3 DNA sequence: TGCGCCAGCAACTCCCAGGCGAACACTGAAGCTTTCTTT. Protein sequence: CASNSQANTEAFF.